Given below is one T cell receptor beta chain in context. Its antigen remains unknown. V was cut by 2 bases and J by 1 base, with 5 bases left in between. The germline gives CDR1 SGHTA, CDR2 FQGTGA. The CDR3 contains 13 residues. This record belongs to a study of T cell responses to AZD1222 COVID-19 vaccine. General study results and limits: Most donors were white British and more were female, and clonal diversity was possibly underestimated. Seropositive at baseline were only a handful of AZD1222 recipients.

Generated by immunoSEQ multiplex PCR, the TCRdb table keeps only in-frame clones and is missing some. Of under 130,000 clones in the sample, about 88% were seen once. Specimen: peripheral blood, collected 28 days after the second AZD1222 dose. The TCR was taken from an adult who received the AZD1222 COVID-19 vaccine. The chain links TRBV7-3 to TRBJ1-1, with D maybe TRBD1 (5 bases). The CDR3 coding sequence is TGTGCCAGCAGCTTACAGGGGAACACTGAAGCTTTCTTT. Protein sequence: CASSLQGNTEAFF. Supplemented by reference TRBV7-3 and TRBJ1-1, the full variable domain reads GAGVSQTPSNKVTEKGKYVELRCDPISGHTALYWYRQSLGQGPEFLIYFQGTGAADDSGLPNDRFFAVRPEGSVSTLKIQRTERGDSAVYLCASSLQGNTEAFFGQGTRLTVV.